This TCR beta chain was obtained from a study of shared clonotypes between healthy human individuals. Assay: immunoSEQ multiplex PCR; the TCRdb copy retains only in-frame clones and omits some. This repertoire shows around 2.5 million clones, 80% to 95% found once; its top ten account for more than 0.35%. Division of CD4+ cells produced a CD45RA+ naive subset and a CD45RA-negative memory subset. The source of this sequence is a man younger than 30 in good health. Some clones in this sample may be carry-over from other donors' samples. Sequenced input: naive CD4+ T cells from PBMCs. Subset specified: CD45RA+ positively selected.

The CDR3 protein is CASSQSYRVREQFF. In DNA, the CDR3 is TGCGCCAGCAGTCAATCGTACAGGGTTCGCGAGCAGTTCTTC. The chain combines TRBV23-1 with TRBJ2-1, with D possibly TRBD1 on 6 matching bases. TRBV23-1 is known as an ORF, though its function is uncertain. The V end lost 0 bases, the J end lost 10 bases, and 13 bases lay between the germline ends. The CDR3 has 14 amino acids.